The text below deals with one T cell receptor (beta chain). No antigen is known for it. Some clones are missing from TCRdb's copy, which holds only in-frame ones; the method was immunoSEQ multiplex PCR. This sample has 25,000 to 35,000 clones, with about four fifths found just once. With 0 bases removed from V and 10 bases from J, the gap between germline ends came to 13 bases. There are 15 residues in the CDR3. CDR1 and CDR2 (germline): MGHRA, YSYEKL. This sample is drawn from a study of T cells in narcolepsy. Study context: Enrolled donors included narcolepsy type 1 or type 2 patients and healthy controls.

Study-wide findings and caveats: No autoreactive T cell clone sequences appeared in some memory CD4+ repertoires. HCRT-specific and TRIB2-specific autoreactive clonotypes appeared among same-patient CSF and blood CD4+ clonotypes. Healthy controls reportedly lacked the autoreactive clonotypes serially found in patients' blood.

The sequence was obtained from a human donor with narcolepsy. J is TRBJ1-6 and V is TRBV4-1, with D possibly being TRBD1 (5 bases). Sample: CD45RA- memory CD4+ T cells from PBMCs. CDR3 loop: CASSQEVGWGSPLHF. Here the CDR3 DNA reads TGCGCCAGCAGCCAAGAAGTGGGATGGGGGTCACCCCTCCACTTT.